One and the same sample provided the 25 T cell receptor beta chains below, sequenced in a study of T cell repertoires in cytomegalovirus infection (dated by TCRdb to the late 2010s). The instrument given in TCRdb is Illumina HiSeq 1500. TCRdb trimmed public reads at Q25 via fastp, called clones via MiXCR and kept in-frame beta chains. Each record represents a unique CDR3 protein, reported with the most common genes and DNA among its rows. The sample table holds about 500,000 distinct CDR3 sequences, of which around 35% were seen once. In total, the top ten clones hold 15% to 20% of the sample. These receptors have no identified antigens. What this sample's treatment or condition label stands for: in vitro stimulation with specific CMV peptide epitopes to enrich CMV-specific T cells. Sequenced material: cultured PBMCs, taken from culture after CMV antigen stimulation. Receptors were obtained from a human donor in good health (CMV status not recorded). Some clones in this sample may be carry-over from other donors' samples.

This clonotype was found once. This chain connects TRBV19 to TRBJ1-3; the D is unclear. Between the trimmed V and J ends, which lost 3 bases and 7 bases, there was a span of 10 bases. Germline V gene sequence: CDR1 LNHDA, CDR2 SQIVND (reference sequence). There are 13 residues in the CDR3. As DNA, the CDR3 is TGTGCCAGTAGTATTTCCGTAGTGAACACCATATATTTT. Residues: CASSISVVNTIYF.

This sequence joins TRBV7-6 and TRBJ1-5, with D maybe TRBD1 (6 bases). V lost 1 base and J lost 3, with 13 bases in between. CDR3 length equals 16 residues. Germline V gene sequence: CDR1 SGHVS, CDR2 FNYEAQ. CDR3 sequence reads: CASSLEGGKANQPQHF. The CDR3 nucleotides are TGTGCCAGCAGCTTAGAGGGGGGTAAGGCCAATCAGCCCCAGCATTTT. Full variable domain (outside the CDR3, taken from reference TRBV7-6 and TRBJ1-5): GAGVSQSPRYKVTKRGQDVALRCDPISGHVSLYWYRQALGQGPEFLTYFNYEAQQDKSGLPNDRFSAERPEGSISTLTIQRTEQRDSAMYRCASSLEGGKANQPQHFGDGTRLSIL.

This clonotype was found a few times. The J gene is TRBJ2-1, the V gene TRBV4-1; 9 nucleotides line up with TRBD1. After removal of 1 base from V and 2 bases from J, the junction contained 3 bases not matched to a gene. Per the germline V gene, CDR1 is MGHRA and CDR2 is YSYEKL. This CDR3 spans 16 amino acids. The chain's CDR3 is CASSQVGQGPYNEQFF. The CDR3 DNA reads as TGCGCCAGCAGCCAAGTGGGACAGGGTCCCTACAATGAGCAGTTCTTC.

V and J are TRBV28 and TRBJ2-1; 9 bases fit TRBD2. CDR1 MDHEN and CDR2 SYDVKM come from the germline V gene. CDR3 length: 15 amino acids. The V gene end was trimmed by 4 bases and the J gene end by 6 bases; junction bases not matched to a gene: 7. As DNA, the CDR3 is TGTGCCAGCAGTTCCCTAGCGGGGAACCTCAATGAGCAGTTCTTC. Translating it yields CASSSLAGNLNEQFF.

The rearrangement uses TRBV24-1 and TRBJ2-5; TRBD2 matches 11 bases. The V and J ends lost 3 bases and 7 bases, in that order; junction bases with no gene match: 15. This CDR3 region has 18 residues. Germline V CDR1 and CDR2: KGHDR, SFDVKD. The CDR3 here is CATSDKGTSGPFSRTQYF. CDR3 DNA: TGTGCCACCAGTGATAAGGGGACTAGCGGTCCCTTTTCGAGGACCCAGTACTTC.

The genes are TRBV14 and TRBJ2-2; 7 bases are a match to TRBD1. Per the germline V gene, CDR1 is SGHDN and CDR2 is FVKESK. Unmatched junction bases numbered 6, after V lost 1 base and J lost 4 bases. This CDR3 is 16 amino acids long. CDR3 amino acids: CASSQATGVGTGELFF. The CDR3 bases are TGTGCCAGCAGCCAAGCCACAGGGGTGGGCACCGGGGAGCTGTTTTTT.

This chain joins TRBV19 and TRBJ2-1; TRBD2 agrees at 7 bases. Trimming at V came to 5 bases and at J to 1 base, leaving 2 bases not matched to a gene. Per the germline V gene, CDR1 is LNHDA and CDR2 is SQIVND (reference sequence). CDR3 length equals 14 residues. The CDR3 region is CASSQLASYNEQFF. Here the CDR3 DNA reads TGTGCCAGTAGTCAACTAGCGTCCTACAATGAGCAGTTCTTC.

J is TRBJ2-5 and V is TRBV2, with TRBD1 as a possible D gene (5 bases). Between the trimmed V and J ends, which lost 1 base and 2 bases, there was a span of 8 bases. Germline lookup yields CDR1 SNHLY and CDR2 FYNNEI. The CDR3 sequence is 14 residues long. CDR3 DNA: TGTGCCAGCAGTGAAGGACAGCCTCAAGAGACCCAGTACTTC. It specifies CASSEGQPQETQYF.

This clonotype was counted between two and nine times. The chain combines TRBV11-3 with TRBJ2-2; 8 bases are a match to TRBD1. The germline V gene encodes CDR1 SGHNT and CDR2 YENEEA. V shed 5 bases, J shed 5 bases, and the junction held 4 bases outside the gene matches. The CDR3 contains 14 residues. The DNA of the CDR3 is TGTGCCAGCAGCGCCCGACAGGGGACCGGGGAGCTGTTTTTT. Translation: CASSARQGTGELFF.

This chain uses TRBV20-1 with TRBJ2-1; 7 positions match TRBD2. This CDR3 spans 16 amino acids. Per germline, CDR1 DFQATT and CDR2 SNEGSKA (reference sequence). Trimming at V came to 3 bases and at J to 0 bases, leaving 8 bases not matched to a gene. CDR3 DNA sequence: TGCAGTGCTAGCAATAGCGGGCCGAGCTCCTACAATGAGCAGTTCTTC. The encoded protein is CSASNSGPSSYNEQFF.

The chain joins TRBV7-9 to TRBJ2-1; D could derive from TRBD1 or TRBD2 (5 bases each). The V gene's germline CDR1 is SEHNR and CDR2 FQNEAQ (reference sequence). V was shortened by 1 base and J by 10 bases, with 17 bases between the two germline ends. The CDR3 totals 15 residues. In DNA, the CDR3 is TGTGCCAGCAGCTTAGGTAGCGATGGGGCGAGAGAGCAGTTCTTC. Protein product: CASSLGSDGAREQFF.

The V gene is TRBV6-2 or TRBV6-3, the J gene TRBJ2-1, with TRBD2 as a possible D gene (6 bases). From germline, CDR1 is MNHEY and CDR2 SVGEGT. The CDR3 totals 17 residues. V lost 8 bases to trimming and J lost 6 bases, with 26 bases between them. CDR3 coding DNA: TGTGCCAGCGTACCCTCGATTTTGGAGGGAGAAGGCAATGAGCAGTTCTTC. This codes for CASVPSILEGEGNEQFF.

This clonotype was counted a few times. J is TRBJ1-1 and V is TRBV9; TRBD1 might be the D (5 bases). The germline V and J ends were trimmed by 3 bases and 1 base, with 10 bases remaining between them. Germline V gene data show CDR1 as SGDLS and CDR2 as YYNGEE. The CDR3 is 14 amino acids. The CDR3, as DNA: TGTGCCAGCAGCGCGGGGGGGAGGAACACTGAAGCTTTCTTT. Translating it yields CASSAGGRNTEAFF.

The chain links TRBV30 to TRBJ1-1; perhaps TRBD1 as D (6 bases). V was trimmed by 3 bases and J by 7 bases, leaving 12 bases between them. The CDR3 loop spans 12 amino acids. Germline V gene lookup returns CDR1 GTSNPN and CDR2 SVGIG (reference sequence). This chain's CDR3 is CAWRPQGIEAFF. Here the CDR3 DNA reads TGTGCCTGGAGGCCACAGGGAATTGAAGCTTTCTTT.

The chain combines TRBV5-1 with TRBJ1-2, with TRBD1 matching over 7 bases. The ends lost 0 bases at V and 4 bases at J; junction bases unmatched: 6. Germline V gene sequence: CDR1 SGHRS, CDR2 YFSETQ. CDR3 length: 15 amino acids. CDR3 sequence (DNA): TGCGCCAGCAGCTTGGCCAGGACAGGAAGCTATGGCTACACCTTC. Protein sequence: CASSLARTGSYGYTF.

Ten or more counts support this clonotype. V is TRBV6-7 and J is TRBJ2-7, with a weak D call TRBD1 (6 bases). TRBV6-7 is flagged as an ORF with uncertain function. This CDR3 has 10 amino acids. V lost 9 bases and J lost 4, with 7 bases in between. The CDR3 bases are TGTGCCAGACAGGGTTACGAGCAGTACGTC. It specifies CARQGYEQYV.

There are many counts of this clonotype. This chain connects TRBV7-2 to TRBJ2-2; 8 bases map to TRBD1. The CDR3 extends over 17 amino acids. Germline lookup yields CDR1 SGHTA and CDR2 FQGNSA. V lost 5 bases and J lost 5; bases outside the gene matches: 13. DNA for the CDR3: TGTGCCAGCAGCCCGGGAAGGCAGGGGGCCGGTACCGGGGAGCTGTTTTTT. This codes for CASSPGRQGAGTGELFF.

This chain connects TRBV20-1 to TRBJ2-1; D uncertain. Germline CDR1 and CDR2: DFQATT and SNEGSKA (reference sequence). The CDR3 covers 14 residues. This chain's CDR3 is CSPDGLAPYNEQFF. DNA of the CDR3: TGCAGCCCAGATGGGTTGGCTCCCTACAATGAGCAGTTCTTC.

V and J are TRBV6-2 or TRBV6-3 and TRBJ2-5; 9 bases are shared with TRBD1. With 5 bases clipped from V and 5 bases from J, the junction kept 9 bases outside the gene matches. CDR1 is MNHEY, CDR2 SVGEGT, per germline. CDR3 size: 15 residues. The DNA of the CDR3 is TGTGCCAGCAGTCACCAAACAGGGGGCTGGGAGACCCAGTACTTC. It translates to CASSHQTGGWETQYF.

The J gene is TRBJ1-1, the V gene TRBV4-3, with no clear D. Germline-derived CDR1 and CDR2 are LGHNA and YSLEER. Deletions cut 7 bases from V and 5 bases from J, with 20 bases between. The CDR3 is made up of 15 amino acids. Here the CDR3 DNA reads TGCGCCAGCACCTCGAAAGTAGGGCCGGGGACTGAAGCTTTCTTT. Protein sequence: CASTSKVGPGTEAFF.

J is TRBJ2-7 and V is TRBV27; a weak D match, TRBD1 (6 bases). Germline lookup yields CDR1 MNHEY and CDR2 SMNVEV (reference sequence). This CDR3 has 14 residues. Trimming pared 7 bases from V and 2 bases from J, leaving 15 bases between. CDR3 nucleotide sequence: TGTGCCAGCACCCCCAGGACAGTAGCCTACGAGCAGTACGTC. This encodes CASTPRTVAYEQYV.

This clonotype was recorded once. This chain links TRBV6-2 or TRBV6-3 with TRBJ2-1, with D unresolved. With 2 bases removed from V and 2 bases from J, the gap between germline ends came to 16 bases. The germline CDR1 and CDR2 sequences are MNHEY and SVGEGT. CDR3 size: 17 residues. The CDR3 loop reads CASSYGEIPSAYNEQFF. The CDR3 DNA reads TGTGCCAGCAGTTACGGTGAGATCCCCTCCGCCTACAATGAGCAGTTCTTC.

The chain uses TRBV7-2 and TRBJ1-5; D may be TRBD1 (5 bases). V lost 1 base and J lost 11, with 9 bases in between. Germline loops: CDR1 SGHTA, CDR2 FQGNSA. The CDR3 runs to 12 residues. Here the CDR3 reads CASSLVDSTQHF. In DNA, the CDR3 is TGTGCCAGCAGCTTAGTAGACAGTACCCAGCATTTT. Complete variable domain (other parts from reference TRBV7-2 and TRBJ1-5): GAGVSQSPSNKVTEKGKDVELRCDPISGHTALYWYRQSLGQGLEFLIYFQGNSAPDKSGLPSDRFSAERTGGSVSTLTIQRTQQEDSAVYLCASSLVDSTQHFGDGTRLSIL.

This sequence joins TRBV4-3 and TRBJ2-7; no clear D gene. Germline V gene lookup returns CDR1 LGHNA and CDR2 YSLEER. V was pared by 4 bases and J by 3 bases, with 7 bases between. The CDR3 is 12 amino acids. CDR3 in amino acids: CASSLCFYEQYF. In DNA form, the CDR3 reads TGCGCCAGCAGCCTTTGTTTCTACGAGCAGTACTTC.

This clonotype was observed a few times. The rearrangement links TRBV28 to TRBJ2-1; 7 nucleotides match TRBD2. Per germline, CDR1 MDHEN and CDR2 SYDVKM. There are 16 residues in the CDR3. With 5 bases clipped from V and 4 bases from J, the junction kept 11 bases outside the gene matches. CDR3 protein: CASSPGYGRDYNEQFF. In DNA form, the CDR3 reads TGTGCCAGCAGTCCCGGTTATGGGAGGGATTACAATGAGCAGTTCTTC.